These T cell receptor beta chains were read from a single sample in a study of immune evolution from preneoplasia to lung adenocarcinoma. Here immunoSEQ multiplex PCR was the method, and the copy in TCRdb shows in-frame clones only, minus some. The table shows roughly 4,100 clones, with 75% to 85% occurring only once. Material: FFPE minimally invasive lung adenocarcinoma tissue. These receptors originate from a person aged 55 to 70 with lung adenocarcinoma. Each CDR3 is given with its conserved first and last residue. D genes are given only for firm matches.

CASSPSSNQPQHF TRBV2 13 -
CSVEEQSGGSYEQYF TRBV29-1 15 TRBD2
CASSFRGTGANVLTF TRBV5-6 15 -
CASSGSTDTQYF TRBV7-3 12 -
CASSLGGGEQYF TRBV7-3 12 -
CASSLSGSGQETQYF TRBV7-6 15 TRBD2
CASIRRPGGNTIYF TRBV6-5 14 -
CASSLLADLSYEQYF TRBV2 15 TRBD2
CASSLSPPVGRAGHYEQYF TRBV7-2 19 TRBD2
CASTTSNRGGYGYTF TRBV6-1 15 TRBD1
CASRKAGSSYNEQFF TRBV11-3 15 TRBD2
CASSIIGVGAQYF TRBV19 13 -
CASSLRQGGSTNEKLFF TRBV7-9 17 TRBD1
CASSLGQGGTYEQYF TRBV28 15 TRBD1
CASSVGGSGANVLTF TRBV9 15 -
CASSQREQGEQFF TRBV4-1 13 -
CASTPTHMTEQFF TRBV6-1 13 -
CSVTGGGGYTF TRBV20-1 11 TRBD1
CASSLTRLGAGGGYTF TRBV5-5 16 TRBD1
CASRTGSRRQPQHF TRBV19 14 TRBD1
CASSPSGETQYF TRBV7-2 12 -
CASSMGDSLRGQPQHF TRBV19 16 TRBD1
CASSLEGQGEAFF TRBV5-1 13 TRBD1
CASSSRTFYNEQFF TRBV11-2 14 -
CASSLATGTSGRYEQFF TRBV5-1 17 TRBD2